This record concerns one T cell receptor (beta chain) sequence. One end of the junction fails to match germline, which may point to a read error. The data belong to a study of CD8 T cells in Susac syndrome. When the RNA was reverse transcribed, random hexamers were used with an input of roughly 0.5 to 1 ug. It was immunoSEQ multiplex PCR that amplified TCR beta CDR3 across 54 Vbeta and 13 Jbeta. One entry per CDR3 protein, called by TCRdb with MiXCR from the immunoSEQ multiplex PCR reads. The data hold 250,000 to 300,000 distinct CDR3 sequences, with about 85% observed a single time. CDR3 size: 13 residues. Germline V gene data show CDR1 as SSHAT and CDR2 as FNYEAQ (reference sequence).

The gene calls are TRBV7-7 and TRBJ2-1; 7 positions match TRBD2. Sequencing used CD8+ T cells from PBMCs. The sequence was collected from a human donor with multiple sclerosis. The chain's CDR3 is CASSPGLRIEQFF. For the CDR3, the DNA is TGTGCTAGCAGCCCGGGACTACGAATTGAGCAGTTCTTC.